This T cell receptor beta chain was profiled in a study of monozygotic twins with inflammatory bowel disease. The V gene's germline CDR1 is SQVTM and CDR2 ANQGSEA. There are 12 residues in the CDR3. With the 5' RACE reads reprocessed, TCRdb shows one record per CDR3 protein and no DNA. The specimen's table records about 170,000 distinct CDR3 sequences. The rearrangement uses TRBV29-1 and TRBJ2-7; the D call from TCRdb, TRBD2, cannot be confirmed without DNA. The specimen was blood. The TCR comes from a human donor with ulcerative colitis or Crohn's disease, or a healthy co-twin of an affected twin (not recorded which). The chain's CDR3 is CSTRTTENEQYF.